The rows below give T cell receptor beta chains drawn from one sample of a study of regulatory T cells in long-lasting Graves disease. In TCRdb, the multiplex PCR reads were re-called with MiXCR into one record per CDR3 protein. The table includes some 470,000 distinct CDR3 sequences, roughly 21% detected once. The sample in question was peripheral blood mononuclear cells (PBMCs), obtained when the disease was refractory, from a patient treated with antithyroid drugs. The receptor set was obtained from a female donor with Graves disease. CDR3s include the opening cysteine and the closing phenylalanine or tryptophan. The D gene is left open where the match is weak. Size values are once, few and many counts, or a class for expanded clones, and some rows have none.

J gene | clone size | D gene | V gene | CDR3 protein | CDR3 DNA
TRBJ2-3 | . | TRBD2 | TRBV24-1 | CATSDSFSGGKRDTQYF | TGTGCCACCAGTGATTCCTTTAGCGGGGGTAAGCGAGATACGCAGTATTTT
TRBJ2-2 | many | . | TRBV28 | CASTNPSPPPDGFTGELFF | TGTGCCAGCACTAATCCTTCCCCCCCCCCGGACGGATTCACCGGGGAGCTGTTTTTT
TRBJ1-5 | . | . | TRBV7-9 | CASSFNGGNQPQHF | TGTGCCAGCAGCTTTAACGGTGGCAATCAGCCCCAGCATTTT
TRBJ2-3 | few | TRBD2 | TRBV12-3/TRBV12-4 | CASSPRGTSGGSPDTQYF | TGTGCCAGCAGCCCCCGCGGGACTAGCGGTGGCAGTCCAGATACGCAGTATTTT
TRBJ2-2 | . | . | TRBV28 | CASRYRGELFF | TGTGCCAGCAGGTACAGGGGGGAGCTGTTTTTT
TRBJ1-2 | many | TRBD1 | TRBV28 | CASSLYPGQGSYGYTF | TGTGCCAGCAGTTTATATCCGGGACAGGGGTCGTATGGCTACACCTTC
TRBJ1-3 | once | . | TRBV20-1 | CSARADNSGNTIYF | TGCAGTGCTAGAGCGGACAACTCTGGAAACACCATATATTTT
TRBJ2-2 | . | . | TRBV25-1 | CASSEWGTGELFF | TGTGCCAGCAGTGAATGGGGAACCGGGGAGCTGTTTTTT
TRBJ2-1 | . | . | TRBV11-3 | CASSLLLGGNEQFF | TGTGCCAGCAGCTTACTGCTAGGGGGGAATGAGCAGTTCTTC
TRBJ2-7 | many | . | TRBV11-2 | CASSPPRQNSYEQYF | TGTGCCAGCAGCCCACCTAGACAGAACTCCTACGAGCAGTACTTC
TRBJ1-2 | many | TRBD1 | TRBV4-1 | CASSQGTGDGYTF | TGTGCCAGCAGCCAGGGGACAGGGGATGGCTACACCTTC
TRBJ1-4 | many | . | TRBV13 | CASSFRSAGNEKLFF | TGTGCCAGCAGCTTTAGGTCCGCGGGTAATGAAAAACTGTTTTTT
TRBJ2-7 | many | . | TRBV28 | CASSLASAYEQYF | TGTGCCAGCAGTTTAGCTAGTGCCTACGAGCAGTACTTC
TRBJ2-2 | . | TRBD1 | TRBV7-6 | CASSLAPGTGNTGELFF | TGTGCCAGCAGCTTAGCCCCCGGGACAGGGAACACCGGGGAGCTGTTTTTT
TRBJ2-7 | few | TRBD1 | TRBV6-2/TRBV6-3 | CASRRDRVEEQYF | TGTGCCAGCAGACGGGACAGGGTAGAAGAGCAGTACTTC
TRBJ1-5 | few | . | TRBV20-1 | CSASRGAINQPQHF | TGCAGTGCTAGTCGTGGGGCGATCAATCAGCCCCAGCATTTT
TRBJ1-2 | many | . | TRBV6-2/TRBV6-3 | CASSLAATNYGYTF | TGTGCCAGCAGTTTAGCAGCCACTAACTATGGCTACACCTTC
TRBJ1-1 | . | . | TRBV30 | CAGARRNTEAFF | TGTGCCGGCGCCAGGAGGAACACTGAAGCTTTCTTT